These 2 T cell receptor beta chains originate from one sample sequenced in a study of naive and memory T cell subsets. Two oligonucleotides, mixed equimolar, formed the beta constant-region primer covering TRBC1 and TRBC2. Four rounds of PCR amplified the ligated cDNA using nested alpha and beta constant-region primers plus SP2. TCRdb fed the UMI-ligation and nested PCR reads into MiXCR, producing one record per CDR3 protein. The profile shows about 120,000 distinct CDR3 sequences, around 35% of them singletons. Sequenced input: central memory CD4+ T cells from blood. The origin of the receptors is a human donor in good health.

This chain links TRBV30 with TRBJ2-2; D gene unclear. V gave up 7 bases and J gave up 3 bases, with 3 bases separating them. Germline V gives CDR1 GTSNPN, CDR2 SVGIG (reference sequence). The CDR3 spans 10 residues. The CDR3 nucleotides read TGTGCCTTCGACACCGGGGAGCTGTTTTTT. It encodes CAFDTGELFF.

This clonotype was recorded once. The chain carries TRBV7-2 and TRBJ2-1; TRBD2 matches at 7 bases. The CDR3 runs to 16 residues. V dropped 2 bases and J dropped 8; count of bases not matched to a gene: 12. In germline, CDR1 is SGHTA, CDR2 FQGNSA. The CDR3 here is CASSLFGGRADHEQFF. The DNA for the CDR3 is TGTGCCAGCAGCTTATTTGGGGGGAGGGCCGATCATGAGCAGTTCTTC.